This T cell receptor (beta chain) was sequenced during a study of blood T cell repertoires in COVID-19. Study-level information: The United States, Italy and Spain provided the acute and convalescent COVID-19 samples. PBMCs, B-cell-depleted T cells, or T cells were the source of the cDNA or gDNA that made up the material.

Original processing notes: Nucleated cell counts were estimated from reference gene primer amplification. Only in-frame clones appear in the TCRdb table, and some are missing; sequencing was by immunoSEQ multiplex PCR. For V, J and clone size, that table is used; D and trimming come from the DNA. Among hundreds of thousands of clones listed, around 90% were seen once. The CDR3 totals 16 residues. Germline V gene data show CDR1 as WSHSY and CDR2 as SAAADI. V was clipped by 10 bases and J by 7 bases; unmatched bases: 18. Source material: peripheral blood. The receptor was isolated from a woman aged 18-30 years who had recovered from COVID-19. V usage is TRBV10-2 and J usage is TRBJ2-7, with 11 bases lining up with TRBD2. In DNA, the CDR3 is TGCGCCACGGTGGAGGGTGGTATGCTAGCGGGAGGAGAGCAGTACTTC. This sequence encodes CATVEGGMLAGGEQYF.